This TCR beta chain was found in a study of shared clonotypes between healthy human individuals. Data came from immunoSEQ multiplex PCR; TCRdb stores just in-frame clones and leaves some out. The sample records approximately 810,000 clones, around 92% being singletons. CD45RO-negative cells were positively selected for CCR7, leaving out terminally differentiated effector memory CD45RA+ cells. The CDR3 runs to 16 residues. V lost 2 bases to trimming and J lost 2 bases; unmatched junction nucleotides: 2. CDR1 is MGHRA, CDR2 YSYEKL, per germline. The rearrangement joins TRBV4-1 to TRBJ2-1; 11 nucleotides align to TRBD2. Sequences were obtained from naive CD8+ T cells sorted from blood. This receptor was obtained from a young man in good health. The CDR3 protein is CASSQLGLAAYNEQFF. The CDR3, as DNA: TGCGCCAGCAGCCAATTGGGACTAGCGGCCTACAATGAGCAGTTCTTC.